This TCR beta chain derives from a study of CD8+ T cells in alopecia areata. Study observations and caveats: Normal scalp had lower clonality than lesional scalp, with alopecia totalis/universalis lesions showing this most strongly. There were many expanded lesional clones persisting in scalp and blood during tofacitinib.

Treatment in this sample: oral pan-JAK inhibitor, 5-10 mg twice daily. Regarding this clone: Its antigen is unknown.

This CDR3 spans 10 amino acids. V lost 5 bases to trimming and J lost 5 bases, with 4 bases between them. Germline V gene sequence: CDR1 SQVTM, CDR2 ANQGSEA. Sequencing used cDNA as its template, made by extracting RNA and reverse transcribing it. Generated by immunoSEQ multiplex PCR, the TCRdb table keeps only in-frame clones and is missing some. The data hold fewer than 250,000 clones, with 60% observed a single time. J is TRBJ1-5 and V is TRBV29-1; D gene ambiguous. This sequence originates from a human donor with alopecia areata. The sequencing used CD4+ T cells sorted from blood, collected at week 4, from a patient treated with tofacitinib. The CDR3 nucleotides read TGCAGCGTTCCAGATCAGCCCCAGCATTTT. This sequence encodes CSVPDQPQHF.